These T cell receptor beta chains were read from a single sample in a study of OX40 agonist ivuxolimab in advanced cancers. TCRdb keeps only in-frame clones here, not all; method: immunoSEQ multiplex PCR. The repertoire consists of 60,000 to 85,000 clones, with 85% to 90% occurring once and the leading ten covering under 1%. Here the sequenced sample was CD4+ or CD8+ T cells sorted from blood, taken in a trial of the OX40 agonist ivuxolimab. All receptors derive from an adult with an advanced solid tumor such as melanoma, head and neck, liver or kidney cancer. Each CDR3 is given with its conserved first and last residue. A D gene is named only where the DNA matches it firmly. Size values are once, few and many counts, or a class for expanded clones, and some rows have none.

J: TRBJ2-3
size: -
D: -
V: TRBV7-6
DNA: TGTGCCAGCAGCTTACTCGCGGTCACAGATACGCAGTATTTT
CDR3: CASSLLAVTDTQYF

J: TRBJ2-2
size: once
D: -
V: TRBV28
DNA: TGTGCCAGCGTAACAGGGACCGGGGAGCTGTTTTTT
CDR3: CASVTGTGELFF

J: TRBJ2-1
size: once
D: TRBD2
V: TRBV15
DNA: TGTGCCACCAGCAGAGCTCCTAGCGGGAGATGGAATGAGCAGTTCTTC
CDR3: CATSRAPSGRWNEQFF

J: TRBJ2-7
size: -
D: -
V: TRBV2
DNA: TGTGCCAGCAGTGAATCGGCGGACTACGAGCAGTACTTC
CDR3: CASSESADYEQYF

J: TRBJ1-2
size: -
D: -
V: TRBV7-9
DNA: TGTGCCAGCAGCTTATCAGGGTCCTATGGCTACACCTTC
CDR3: CASSLSGSYGYTF

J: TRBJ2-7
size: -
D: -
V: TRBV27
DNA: TGTGCCAGCAGTTTAGGTACTCGGGGATCCTTGGAGTACTTC
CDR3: CASSLGTRGSLEYF

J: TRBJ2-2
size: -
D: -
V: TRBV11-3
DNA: TGTGCCAGCAGCCCAATGGGGAGCACCGGGGAGCTGTTTTTT
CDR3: CASSPMGSTGELFF

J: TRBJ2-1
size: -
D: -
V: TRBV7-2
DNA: TGTGCCAGCAGCTTAGTTCCCGTTATTGAGCAGTTCTTC
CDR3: CASSLVPVIEQFF

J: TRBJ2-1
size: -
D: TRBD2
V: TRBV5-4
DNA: TGTGCCAGCAGCGGACTGACTCTAGCGGCGAACAATGAGCAGTTCTTC
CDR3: CASSGLTLAANNEQFF

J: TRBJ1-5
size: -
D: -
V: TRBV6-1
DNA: TGTGCCAGCAACACACAGGGAATTAGCAATCAGCCCCAGCATTTT
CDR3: CASNTQGISNQPQHF

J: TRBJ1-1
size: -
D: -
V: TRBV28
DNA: TGTGCCAGCACCCAAAGGGGACACCTTTTGAACACTGAAGCTTTCTTT
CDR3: CASTQRGHLLNTEAFF

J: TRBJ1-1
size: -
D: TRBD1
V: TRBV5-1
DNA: TGCGCCAGCAGCTTGTTTGCAGGGGGCGTTGGGACTGAAGCTTTCTTT
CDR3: CASSLFAGGVGTEAFF

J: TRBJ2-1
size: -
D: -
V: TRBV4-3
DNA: TGCGCCAGCAGCCACCACCCAGGGAGGCTGGACAATGAGCAGTTCTTC
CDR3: CASSHHPGRLDNEQFF

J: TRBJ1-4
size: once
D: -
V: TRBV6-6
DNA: TGTGCCAGCAGTTACTCGAGGGGTGAAAAACTGTTTTTT
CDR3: CASSYSRGEKLFF

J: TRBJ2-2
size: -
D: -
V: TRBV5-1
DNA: TGCGCCAGCAGCTTGGAGACAGATTACACCGGGGAGCTGTTTTTT
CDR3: CASSLETDYTGELFF

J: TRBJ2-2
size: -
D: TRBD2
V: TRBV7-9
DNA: TGTGCCAGCAGCTGGCGATGGGTAGCGGGAAGGGGGAACACCGGGGAGCTGTTTTTT
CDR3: CASSWRWVAGRGNTGELFF

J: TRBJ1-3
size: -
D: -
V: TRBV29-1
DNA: TGCAGGAAGAGGACAGTTGGAAACACCATATATTTT
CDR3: CRKRTVGNTIYF

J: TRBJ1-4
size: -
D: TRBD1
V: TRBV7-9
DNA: TGTGCCAGCAGCCCTGGGACAGGGGTGGGTGAAAAACTGTTTTTT
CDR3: CASSPGTGVGEKLFF

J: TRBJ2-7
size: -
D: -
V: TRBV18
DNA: TGTGCCAGCTCCCCCGCCGCATTATCCACCGACGAGCAGTACTTC
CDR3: CASSPAALSTDEQYF

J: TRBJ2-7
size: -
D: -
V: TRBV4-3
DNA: TGCGCCAGCAGCCAAGATTATGGCAGGGTCTGGGACGAGCAGTACTTC
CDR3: CASSQDYGRVWDEQYF

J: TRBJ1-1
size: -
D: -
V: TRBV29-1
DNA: TGCAGCGTTGTGAGAGGGGATAGCCGATTTGAAGCTTTCTTT
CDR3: CSVVRGDSRFEAFF